What follows are 26 T cell receptor beta chains derived from one specimen sequenced in a study of persistence of HIV-infected CD4 T cells. Sequencing used immunoSEQ version 4 in survey mode. Only in-frame clones appear in the TCRdb table, and some are missing; sequencing was by immunoSEQ multiplex PCR. In the table there are about 33,000 clones, roughly 82% of which are singletons. Lysates of CMV-infected fibroblasts at 10 ug/mL stimulated these cells. Sorted nonresponding memory CD4+ T cells were CD40L-negative, CD69-negative, CD45RO-high. No antigen has been identified for these receptors. The sequencing here drew on CD4+ T cells sorted from PBMCs after approximately 19-hour stimulation, taken from a patient who received antiretroviral therapy. The receptors shown here come from an adult woman with HIV who was CMV-seropositive.

The chain has TRBV6-1 and TRBJ1-2; D gene unclear. This CDR3 is built from 13 residues. Germline V gene sequence: CDR1 MNHNS, CDR2 SASEGT. Trimming cost V 6 bases and J 4 bases, with 12 bases left between them. CDR3 residues: CASRPGVSYGYTF. The CDR3 DNA is TGTGCCAGCAGGCCCGGGGTATCCTATGGCTACACCTTC.

The rearrangement uses TRBV5-1 and TRBJ1-4, with 9 nucleotides matching TRBD1. The CDR3 spans 15 residues. CDR1 is SGHRS, CDR2 YFSETQ, per germline. The V gene end was trimmed by 4 bases and the J gene end by 4 bases; junction bases not matched to a gene: 5. The CDR3 loop reads CASSQGTGYNEKLFF. For the CDR3, the DNA is TGCGCCAGCAGCCAGGGGACAGGGTATAATGAAAAACTGTTTTTT.

The genes are TRBV5-6 and TRBJ1-1; 7 nucleotides line up with TRBD1. The CDR3 sequence is 16 residues long. Per the germline V gene, CDR1 is SGHDT and CDR2 is YYEEEE. Trimming removed 5 bases from V and 5 bases from J; junction bases left unmatched: 15. DNA for the CDR3: TGTGCCAGCAGTTTTGCTGTGGGACAGAGTCGAACTGAAGCTTTCTTT. As protein: CASSFAVGQSRTEAFF.

The gene calls are TRBV2 and TRBJ2-7, with 7 nucleotides matching TRBD2. V was clipped by 7 bases and J by 6 bases; unmatched bases: 12. This CDR3 comprises 14 residues. Germline V gives CDR1 SNHLY, CDR2 FYNNEI. This CDR3 is CASIPGGGMSEQYF. The CDR3, as DNA: TGTGCCAGCATCCCTGGCGGGGGAATGAGCGAGCAGTACTTC.

V usage is TRBV24-1 and J usage is TRBJ2-2; 9 nucleotides align to TRBD1. The CDR3 consists of 16 residues. The V gene's germline CDR1 is KGHDR and CDR2 SFDVKD. V gave up 7 bases and J gave up 0 bases; unmatched junction bases: 5. Here the CDR3 reads CATRGDRETNTGELFF. The CDR3 DNA reads TGTGCCACCAGGGGGGACAGGGAGACGAACACCGGGGAGCTGTTTTTT.

The rearrangement links TRBV2 to TRBJ2-7; D is possibly TRBD1 (6 bases). In germline, CDR1 is SNHLY, CDR2 FYNNEI. The V end was cut by 6 bases, the J end by 3 bases, with 15 bases between. This CDR3 is 14 amino acids long. CDR3 sequence (DNA): TGTGCCAGCAGCTCACAGGGTGGATTCTACGAGCAGTACTTC. Translated, it gives CASSSQGGFYEQYF.

This clone has just one count. This rearrangement joins TRBV5-4 to TRBJ2-7; 9 bases fit TRBD2. The germline V gene encodes CDR1 SGHNT and CDR2 YYREEE (reference sequence). V dropped 1 base and J dropped 1; count of bases not matched to a gene: 12. The CDR3 has 18 residues. CDR3 DNA: TGTGCCAGCAGCTTGTTTTTGACTAGCGGCCTTGGATCCTACGAGCAGTACTTC. Its translation is CASSLFLTSGLGSYEQYF. Using reference TRBV5-4 and TRBJ2-7 for the parts outside the CDR3, the full variable domain is ETGVTQSPTHLIKTRGQQVTLRCSSQSGHNTVSWYQQALGQGPQFIFQYYREEENGRGNFPPRFSGLQFPNYSSELNVNALELDDSALYLCASSLFLTSGLGSYEQYFGPGTRLTVT.

This clone was recorded once. CDR3 region: CASRTSSQGETQYF. The CDR3 DNA reads as TGTGCCAGCAGAACCAGTTCCCAAGGGGAGACCCAGTACTTC. The chain employs TRBV2 and TRBJ2-5; D unresolved. Trimming cost V 6 bases and J 5 bases, with 16 bases left between them. Germline CDR1 and CDR2: SNHLY and FYNNEI. The CDR3 covers 14 residues.

The chain uses TRBV19 and TRBJ1-4; maybe TRBD1 (5 bases). The V gene's germline CDR1 is LNHDA and CDR2 SQIVND (reference sequence). The CDR3 is 13 residues long. V was cut by 3 bases and J by 7 bases, with 9 bases left in between. The CDR3 coding sequence is TGTGCCAGTAGTATGAGGGGAACTGAAAAACTGTTTTTT. The encoded protein is CASSMRGTEKLFF.

The chain has TRBV19 and TRBJ2-1; 8 bases fit TRBD2. CDR3 size: 15 residues. The V and J ends lost 9 bases and 7 bases, in that order; junction bases with no gene match: 14. Germline assignment: CDR1 LNHDA and CDR2 SQIVND (reference sequence). The CDR3 loop reads CASHLRAGGANEQFF. The CDR3 DNA reads as TGTGCCAGCCACCTCCGGGCCGGGGGGGCGAATGAGCAGTTCTTC.

The chain has TRBV12-5 and TRBJ1-1, with D uncertain. The CDR3 is 16 residues long. CDR1 is LGHNT and CDR2 is FRNRAP in the germline V gene. Deletions cut 2 bases from V and 3 bases from J, with 16 bases between. The CDR3 nucleotides are TGTGCTAGTGGTTTGACAATAAGGGCGAGGGACACTGAAGCTTTCTTT. This encodes CASGLTIRARDTEAFF.

The CDR3 is CATSRGGQPQHF. CDR3 DNA: TGTGCCACCAGCAGAGGGGGTCAGCCCCAGCATTTT. The chain couples TRBV15 to TRBJ1-5; no reliable D call. CDR1 LNHNV and CDR2 YYDKDF come from the germline V gene (reference sequence). V was cut by 1 base and J by 6 bases, with 4 bases left in between. This CDR3 contains 12 residues.

In DNA form, the CDR3 reads TGCGCCAGCAGCCAAGAAGACAGACGAAGCTATGGCTACACCTTC. This sequence encodes CASSQEDRRSYGYTF. The rearrangement links TRBV4-1 to TRBJ1-2, with D maybe TRBD1 (5 bases). Germline loops: CDR1 MGHRA, CDR2 YSYEKL. The CDR3 sequence is 15 residues long. Trimming removed 0 bases from V and 4 bases from J, with 12 bases in between.

This rearrangement joins TRBV2 to TRBJ1-5; 7 bases map to TRBD1. Germline V gene data show CDR1 as SNHLY and CDR2 as FYNNEI. This CDR3 comprises 12 residues. V gave up 9 bases and J gave up 2 bases; unmatched junction bases: 1. The CDR3 nucleotides are TGTGCCAGTACAGGGGGCAATCAGCCCCAGCATTTT. It encodes CASTGGNQPQHF. The whole variable domain, filled in from reference TRBV2 and TRBJ1-5, reads EPEVTQTPSHQVTQMGQEVILRCVPISNHLYFYWYRQILGQKVEFLVSFYNNEISEKSEIFDDQFSVERPDGSNFTLKIRSTKLEDSAMYFCASTGGNQPQHFGDGTRLSIL.

This clone appeared a single time. The chain is built from TRBV5-4 and TRBJ2-3; D not resolved. The CDR3 sequence is 13 residues long. Germline assignment: CDR1 SGHNT and CDR2 YYREEE (reference sequence). Trimming removed 0 bases at V and 5 bases at J, with 7 bases between. The CDR3 nucleotides read TGTGCCAGCAGCTTGGCGGGTGGAGATACGCAGTATTTT. This codes for CASSLAGGDTQYF. Full variable domain (missing parts from reference TRBV5-4 and TRBJ2-3): ETGVTQSPTHLIKTRGQQVTLRCSSQSGHNTVSWYQQALGQGPQFIFQYYREEENGRGNFPPRFSGLQFPNYSSELNVNALELDDSALYLCASSLAGGDTQYFGPGTRLTVL.

J is TRBJ1-2 and V is TRBV4-3, with D possibly TRBD1 on 6 matching bases. V gave up 0 bases and J gave up 4 bases, with 15 bases separating them. This CDR3 region has 16 residues. Germline V gene sequence: CDR1 LGHNA, CDR2 YSLEER. The CDR3 loop reads CASSQEWKQGTYGYTF. The CDR3 DNA reads TGCGCCAGCAGCCAAGAGTGGAAACAGGGCACCTATGGCTACACCTTC.

This chain connects TRBV7-3 to TRBJ2-5; 11 bases match TRBD2. Trimming cost V 5 bases and J 2 bases; bases outside gene matches: 4. This CDR3 has 15 amino acids. Germline lookup yields CDR1 SGHTA and CDR2 FQGTGA. The chain's CDR3 is CASSPTSGVQETQYF. Here the CDR3 DNA reads TGTGCCAGCAGCCCGACTAGCGGGGTACAAGAGACCCAGTACTTC.

This clone was seen a few times. This chain joins TRBV28 and TRBJ1-2; D unclear. Germline V lookup: CDR1 MDHEN, CDR2 SYDVKM. Trimming shortened V by 5 bases and J by 6 bases, and 19 bases separated the two germline ends. The CDR3 is made up of 15 amino acids. The CDR3 is CASSPTISPWDGYTF. The CDR3 DNA reads TGTGCCAGCAGTCCTACTATCTCCCCATGGGATGGCTACACCTTC.

The chain combines TRBV6-1 with TRBJ2-7; D perhaps matches TRBD2 (5 bases). Germline V CDR1 and CDR2: MNHNS, SASEGT. There are 11 residues in the CDR3. V shed 3 bases and J shed 11 bases, with 11 bases lying between them. CDR3 bases: TGTGCCAGCAGTGAGCTCTACGGGGAGTACTTC. It specifies CASSELYGEYF.

The chain couples TRBV11-1 to TRBJ1-4, with D uncertain. This CDR3 comprises 14 residues. The germline V gene encodes CDR1 SGHAT and CDR2 FQDESV (reference sequence). V lost 3 bases, J lost 10 bases, and 15 bases lay in between. The CDR3 DNA sequence: TGTGCCAGCAGCTTGTCGGGTCCGACCTCAAAACTGTTTTTT. Translation: CASSLSGPTSKLFF.

The rearrangement links TRBV5-4 to TRBJ1-6; D remains ambiguous. V lost 2 bases and J 8 bases, leaving 20 bases between the germline ends. Germline loops: CDR1 SGHNT, CDR2 YYREEE (reference sequence). The CDR3 loop spans 17 amino acids. CDR3 in amino acids: CASSFLSGSLIDSPLHF. The CDR3 DNA reads as TGTGCCAGCAGCTTTCTCTCCGGGTCCCTAATTGATTCACCCCTCCACTTT.

This rearrangement joins TRBV28 to TRBJ2-2; the match to TRBD1 covers 7 bases. CDR1 MDHEN and CDR2 SYDVKM come from the germline V gene. V gave up 10 bases and J gave up 3 bases; unmatched junction bases: 2. The CDR3 consists of 12 residues. The CDR3 spells CAIQGDTGELFF. DNA for the CDR3: TGTGCCATCCAGGGGGACACCGGGGAGCTGTTTTTT.

V and J are TRBV5-1 and TRBJ2-7, with TRBD2 matching 10 bases. The V and J ends lost 0 bases and 5 bases, in that order; junction bases with no gene match: 8. Germline V gene data show CDR1 as SGHRS and CDR2 as YFSETQ. The CDR3 totals 16 residues. The CDR3 sequence is CASSLGPGTSVNEQYF. The CDR3 nucleotides are TGCGCCAGCAGCTTGGGACCCGGGACTAGCGTAAACGAGCAGTACTTC. The full variable domain, completed using reference TRBV5-1 and TRBJ2-7, is KAGVTQTPRYLIKTRGQQVTLSCSPISGHRSVSWYQQTPGQGLQFLFEYFSETQRNKGNFPGRFSGRQFSNSRSEMNVSTLELGDSALYLCASSLGPGTSVNEQYFGPGTRLTVT.

The gene calls are TRBV29-1 and TRBJ1-2; 7 nucleotides line up with TRBD1. The CDR3 has 12 residues. J was trimmed by 4 bases and V by 6 bases; bases with no gene match: 5. Germline values: CDR1 SQVTM, CDR2 ANQGSEA. The CDR3 loop is CSVRQGFYGYTF. CDR3 sequence (DNA): TGCAGCGTGCGACAGGGATTCTATGGCTACACCTTC.

The chain uses TRBV7-2 and TRBJ2-1, with TRBD1 as a possible D gene (6 bases). Germline V gene lookup returns CDR1 SGHTA and CDR2 FQGNSA. The CDR3 is 14 residues long. V gave up 8 bases and J gave up 7 bases, with 18 bases separating them. CDR3 DNA sequence: TGTGCCAGCGGGGGCCGTGGATGGGTGAATGAGCAGTTCTTC. Its protein product is CASGGRGWVNEQFF.

This chain connects TRBV5-5 to TRBJ1-4, with TRBD1 matching 7 bases. The CDR3 extends over 15 amino acids. Germline assignment: CDR1 SGHKS and CDR2 YYEKEE (reference sequence). V lost 2 bases and J lost 8; bases outside the gene matches: 9. Written as DNA, the CDR3 is TGTGCCAGCAGCTTCAACAGGGGAGGGCGAGAAAAACTGTTTTTT. Protein: CASSFNRGGREKLFF.